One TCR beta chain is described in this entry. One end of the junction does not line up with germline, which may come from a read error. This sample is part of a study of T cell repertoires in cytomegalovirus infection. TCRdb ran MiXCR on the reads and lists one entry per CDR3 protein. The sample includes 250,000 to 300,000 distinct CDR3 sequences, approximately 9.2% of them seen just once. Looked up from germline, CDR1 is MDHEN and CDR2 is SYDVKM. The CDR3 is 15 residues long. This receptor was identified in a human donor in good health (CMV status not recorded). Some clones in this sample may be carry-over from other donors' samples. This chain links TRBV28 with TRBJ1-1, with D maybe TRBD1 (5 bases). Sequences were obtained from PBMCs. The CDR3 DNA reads TGTGCCAGCCGTTTTTCGGGAGGGGAGAACACTGAAGCTTTCTTT. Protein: CASRFSGGENTEAFF.